The source of this T cell receptor beta chain is a study of CD8+CD57+ T cells in acquired aplastic anemia. Study-wide context: The mean DNA yield obtained from sorted CD4+ and CD8+ cells came to roughly 3.4 ug. The average read count for CD4+ cells in healthy donors was 8.5 million to 12 million.

Using genomic DNA as the template, TCR beta VDJ and CDR3 profiling was carried out. One entry per CDR3 protein results from TCRdb running MiXCR on the reads. The table has fewer than 200,000 distinct CDR3 sequences, about 60% seen once. Comments on this clonotype: Its matching antigen is unknown.

The study, taken as a whole, reports: Between patients and controls, roughly 29 CD8+ CDR3 sequences were found in common. With respect to CD8+ Simpson's diversity, patients and controls did not differ significantly.

Looked up from germline, CDR1 is WSHSY and CDR2 is SAAADI. The trim removed 7 bases at V and 7 bases at J, leaving 9 bases unmatched. The CDR3 is 13 residues long. Material for sequencing was sorted CD4+, CD8+, or CD8+CD57+ T cells (not recorded which) from PBMCs. The chain is built from TRBV10-2 and TRBJ2-5, with 7 positions matching TRBD2. The TCR sequence derives from a human donor in good health. CDR3 bases: TGCGCCAGCACCCAACTAGAGCGGGGGACCCAGTACTTC. It yields the protein CASTQLERGTQYF.